The text below deals with one T cell receptor beta chain. The antigen this receptor binds is unknown. No base qualities exist here, and no much larger clone lies one base off it. From a lookup of the germline V gene (reference sequence), CDR1 and CDR2 are SSHAT and FNYEAQ. V sheds 4 bases and J sheds 5 bases, leaving 15 bases between their ends. Spanning cysteine to phenylalanine, the CDR3 consists of 15 amino acids. CDR3 DNA is the only sequence kept; it has 45 bases, read in frame from the first base. Libraries were made using 5' RACE. The sample was run on a NextSeq 500. To correct for sequencing error and PCR bias, the TCR library protocol tagged individual cDNA molecules with unique molecular identifiers. Both TCR alpha and beta chains were sequenced, and tight co-correlation was observed between alpha and beta sequence abundances in each sample. From the authors' description of their analysis: Decombinator V4 was used to annotate TCR sequences for V gene, J gene and CDR3. Expanded TCRs were defined as changing significantly between any two time points under a Poisson model with p below 0.0001. TCR abundances were normalised to the total number of TCRs sequenced per sample and expressed as counts per million. TRAV1-2 paired with TRAJ12, TRAJ20 or TRAJ33 defined MAIT TCRs, while TRAV10 paired with TRAJ18 defined iNKT TCRs. A search of VDJdb, accessed on 1 November 2021, was run for TCRs annotated to CMV, EBV and SARS-CoV-2, with TCRs annotated for multiple antigens excluded. The raw public data were reprocessed by TCRdb itself: fastp quality trimming at Q25, MiXCR clonotype calling, in-frame beta chains only. Rows are unified per CDR3 protein, each entry keeping the most common DNA and genes. These V and J calls derive from TCRdb rather than the authors' analysis. This sample is represented by tens of thousands of distinct CDR3 sequences; 5.5% to 7% of them were singletons. The ten largest clones add up to 3.5% to 4.5% of the sample.

The data belong to a study of early T cells in non-severe SARS-CoV-2 infection (dated by TCRdb to the early 2020s). Some background on the complete study: Because TCR sequencing was done on bulk RNA from unsorted whole blood, the alpha and beta chains could not be paired.

Overall study results and their limits: Matching against VDJdb was skewed toward anti-spike CD8 responses, likely underestimated virus-specific expansions, and missed private and CD4 specificities.

The study was a case-control design nested within a healthcare worker cohort in London, UK, with weekly nasopharyngeal swab PCR tests and blood sampling. Healthcare workers were enrolled in the week of the UK lockdown, from 23 to 31 March 2020, and were followed every week for up to roughly 16 weeks. The TCR sequence derives from an adult who was a healthcare worker with PCR-confirmed SARS-CoV-2 infection or an uninfected control (not recorded which). The input for sequencing was whole blood, taken at baseline. The chain couples TRBV7-7 to TRBJ2-1, with the D segment identity uncertain. The CDR3 reads CASSCLTETHNEQFF. The nucleotide sequence reads TGTGCCAGCAGCTGCTTAACGGAAACTCACAATGAGCAGTTCTTC. Here the CDR3 is joined to the reference TRBV7-7 and TRBJ2-1 genes, and the full variable domain is: GAGVSQSPRYKVTKRGQDVTLRCDPISSHATLYWYQQALGQGPEFLTYFNYEAQPDKSGLPSDRFSAERPEGSISTLTIQRTEQRDSAMYRCASSCLTETHNEQFFGPGTRLTVL.